The sequence of this TCR beta chain was determined in a study of OX40 agonist ivuxolimab in advanced cancers. Study overall: Three patients responded partially, comprising one with hepatocellular carcinoma and two with cutaneous melanoma.

This clone was seen just once. The antigen is not known. Whole-study results and caveats: Average numbers of expanded clones were greater in CD8+ T cells than in CD4+. Clonal expansion from baseline to week 6 occurred in both CD4+ and CD8+ T cells.

Germline V gene data show CDR1 as LNHDA and CDR2 as SQIVND (reference sequence). V lost 6 bases, J lost 3 bases, and 5 bases stayed unmatched. CDR3 size: 15 residues. This table comes from immunoSEQ multiplex PCR, and its TCRdb copy is limited to in-frame clones, with some not included. Of about 77,000 clones listed, roughly 86% were seen once; the top ten hold around 2.4%. Sequencing used CD4+ or CD8+ T cells sorted from blood, obtained in a trial of the OX40 agonist ivuxolimab. V gene TRBV19 combines with J gene TRBJ1-4, with 9 bases that match TRBD1. The clonotype comes from an adult with an advanced solid tumor such as melanoma, head and neck, liver or kidney cancer. This CDR3 is CASRDRGGSNEKLFF. The CDR3 bases are TGTGCCAGTAGGGACAGGGGCGGCTCTAATGAAAAACTGTTTTTT.